The sequence of this TCR beta chain was determined in a study of T-cell memory formation after mild COVID-19. V was trimmed by 0 bases and J by 0 bases, leaving 12 bases between them. This CDR3 region has 17 residues. Germline CDR1 reads MGHRA; CDR2 reads YSYEKL. Whole-study results and caveats: Most CD4+ clones that shrank were in CM and EM, while CD8+ ones turned up in EMRA.

MiXCR, applied by TCRdb to the 5' RACE reads, yields one record per CDR3 protein. The table shows 380,000 or so distinct CDR3 sequences, with approximately 15% occurring only once. About this clonotype itself: Antigen unknown.

The sequence was collected from a man aged 18 to 29 who had mild COVID-19 (a few samples of this study predate the infection). Cell type and time point are not known. V is TRBV4-1 and J is TRBJ1-5; D unclear. Sequencing was performed on PBMCs or a T cell subset sorted from them (not recorded which). DNA of the CDR3: TGCGCCAGCAGCCAAGATGGCACAGCTTATAGCAATCAGCCCCAGCATTTT. Translating gives CASSQDGTAYSNQPQHF.